Reported below is one TCR beta chain. V was pared by 6 bases and J by 0 bases, with 4 bases of the junction left unmatched. The germline CDR1 and CDR2 sequences are MNHNS and SASEGT. The CDR3 contains 14 residues. The data derive from a study of cytomegalovirus exposure and HLA in healthy donors. 13 Jbeta primers and 60 Vbeta primers were used for the PCR. Libraries were prepared by immunoSEQ multiplex PCR; TCRdb keeps only in-frame clonotypes and omits some of them. The repertoire holds some 200,000 clones, more than 65% seen once, with 0.63% in the top ten. V gene TRBV6-1 combines with J gene TRBJ2-7; 8 nucleotides match TRBD1. The sample comprised PBMCs. The source of this sequence is a young man in good health and CMV-seronegative. CDR3 sequence (DNA): TGTGCCAGCAGGACAGGGGCGACCTCCTACGAGCAGTACTTC. It specifies CASRTGATSYEQYF.